One and the same sample provided the 8 T cell receptor beta chains below, sequenced in a study of T cell changes during pregnancy in multiple sclerosis. Sequenced by immunoSEQ multiplex PCR; TCRdb stores in-frame clones only, minus some. The sample records around 80,000 clones, more than 90% being singletons. The specimen was peripheral blood, collected in the second trimester of pregnancy. These receptors all come from a female donor with multiple sclerosis, enrolled in a pregnancy study.

The rearrangement uses TRBV6-6 and TRBJ2-1; a possible D gene is TRBD2 (5 bases). The CDR3 runs to 16 residues. The germline CDR1 and CDR2 sequences are MNHNY and SVGAGI (reference sequence). The V and J ends lost 7 bases and 4 bases respectively, with 20 bases between them. The CDR3: CASTRAPGGLYNEQFF. The CDR3, as DNA: TGTGCCAGCACCCGAGCTCCAGGAGGACTTTACAATGAGCAGTTCTTC.

The chain joins TRBV19 to TRBJ2-7; 8 bases are shared with TRBD2. The J segment lost 3 bases and the V segment lost 8 bases, leaving 9 bases of the junction unmatched. The CDR3 contains 14 residues. CDR1 is LNHDA and CDR2 is SQIVND in the germline V gene (reference sequence). In nucleotides, the CDR3 is TGTGCCAGTCTGGAGCGGGAGCATTTCTACGAGCAGTACTTC. It codes for CASLEREHFYEQYF.

The J gene is TRBJ2-7, the V gene TRBV29-1, with a weak D call TRBD2 (5 bases). Germline loops: CDR1 SQVTM, CDR2 ANQGSEA. This CDR3 region has 14 residues. Between the trimmed V and J ends, which lost 5 bases and 2 bases, there was a span of 16 bases. The CDR3 reads CSVRANRGTYEQYF. The DNA of the CDR3 is TGCAGCGTTAGGGCCAACCGAGGGACCTACGAGCAGTACTTC.

The genes are TRBV4-3 and TRBJ1-1, with D unresolved. This CDR3 comprises 15 residues. Germline CDR1 is LGHNA and CDR2 is YSLEER. Trimming left V 1 base short and J 4 bases short, with 13 bases between. DNA of the CDR3: TGCGCCAGCAGCCAAGGTGCAGGCCAAGGCACTGAAGCTTTCTTT. It is translated as CASSQGAGQGTEAFF.

The rearrangement links TRBV27 to TRBJ1-3, with 10 bases identical to TRBD1. Germline CDR1 MNHEY, CDR2 SMNVEV (reference sequence). The CDR3 has 18 amino acids. The V gene end was trimmed by 8 bases and the J gene end by 3 bases; junction bases not matched to a gene: 16. CDR3 DNA: TGTGCCAGCCGGCCCCTCGACAGGGGGCGTTTAGGTGGAAACACCATATATTTT. This gives the protein CASRPLDRGRLGGNTIYF.

The CDR3 DNA is TGTGCCAGGCCTCTGGGAGGGAGGTGGGGCAATGAGCAGTTCTTC. The encoded protein is CARPLGGRWGNEQFF. This sequence joins TRBV2 and TRBJ2-1, with 7 bases identical to TRBD2. The CDR3 contains 15 residues. Germline assignment: CDR1 SNHLY and CDR2 FYNNEI. The V segment lost 9 bases and the J segment 6 bases; nucleotides outside the gene matches: 14.

This chain links TRBV19 with TRBJ1-3; D call uncertain. The CDR3 runs to 14 residues. V shed 7 bases and J shed 2 bases, with 12 bases lying between them. Germline-derived CDR1 and CDR2 are LNHDA and SQIVND (reference sequence). In DNA form, the CDR3 reads TGTGCCAGTACGAGACTGGGTCCTGGAAACACCATATATTTT. This encodes CASTRLGPGNTIYF.

The rearrangement links TRBV2 to TRBJ2-7; D is possibly TRBD2 (6 bases). Per the germline V gene, CDR1 is SNHLY and CDR2 is FYNNEI. V lost 1 base and J lost 6, with 19 bases in between. The length of the CDR3 is 16 residues. The CDR3 loop is CASSEGLGLGRREQYF. For the CDR3, the DNA is TGTGCCAGCAGTGAAGGGCTGGGACTTGGCAGGCGCGAGCAGTACTTC.